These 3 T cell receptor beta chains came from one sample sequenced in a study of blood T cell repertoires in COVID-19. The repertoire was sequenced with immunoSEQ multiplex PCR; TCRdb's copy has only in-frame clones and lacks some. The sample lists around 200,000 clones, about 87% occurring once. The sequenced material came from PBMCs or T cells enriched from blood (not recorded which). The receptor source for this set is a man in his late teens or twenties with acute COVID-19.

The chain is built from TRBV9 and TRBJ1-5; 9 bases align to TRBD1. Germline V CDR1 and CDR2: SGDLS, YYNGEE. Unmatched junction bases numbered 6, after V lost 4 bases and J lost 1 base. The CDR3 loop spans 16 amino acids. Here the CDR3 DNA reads TGTGCCAGCAGCCCCGGGACAGGGATAAGCAATCAGCCCCAGCATTTT. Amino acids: CASSPGTGISNQPQHF.

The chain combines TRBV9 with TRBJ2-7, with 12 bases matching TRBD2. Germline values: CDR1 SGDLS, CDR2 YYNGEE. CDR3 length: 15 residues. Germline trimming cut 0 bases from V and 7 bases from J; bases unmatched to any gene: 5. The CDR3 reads CASSVGLAGEGEQYF. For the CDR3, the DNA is TGTGCCAGCAGCGTAGGACTAGCGGGAGAGGGTGAGCAGTACTTC. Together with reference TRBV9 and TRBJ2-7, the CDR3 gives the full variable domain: DSGVTQTPKHLITATGQRVTLRCSPRSGDLSVYWYQQSLDQGLQFLIQYYNGEERAKGNILERFSAQQFPDLHSELNLSSLELGDSALYFCASSVGLAGEGEQYFGPGTRLTVT.

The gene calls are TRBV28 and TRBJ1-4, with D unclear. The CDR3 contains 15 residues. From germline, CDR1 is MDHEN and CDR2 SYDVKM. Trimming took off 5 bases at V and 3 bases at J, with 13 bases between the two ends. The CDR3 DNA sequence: TGTGCCAGCAGTCCATCCTCACATCCTAATGAAAAACTGTTTTTT. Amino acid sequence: CASSPSSHPNEKLFF.